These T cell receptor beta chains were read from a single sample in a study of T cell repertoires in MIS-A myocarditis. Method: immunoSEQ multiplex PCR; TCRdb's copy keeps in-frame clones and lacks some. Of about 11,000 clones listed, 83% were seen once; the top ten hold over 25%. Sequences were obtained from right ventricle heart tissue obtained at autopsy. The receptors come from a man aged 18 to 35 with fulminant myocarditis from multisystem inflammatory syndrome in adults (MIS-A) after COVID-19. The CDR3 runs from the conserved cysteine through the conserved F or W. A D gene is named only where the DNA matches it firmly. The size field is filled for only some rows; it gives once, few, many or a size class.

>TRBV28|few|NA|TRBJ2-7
TGTGCCAGCAGTTCGGACACTTACGAGCAGTACTTC
CASSSDTYEQYF
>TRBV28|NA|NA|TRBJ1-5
TGTGCCAGCCGCCCTATCCGACAGGATCAGCCCCAGCATTTT
CASRPIRQDQPQHF
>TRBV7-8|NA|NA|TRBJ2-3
TGTGCCAGCAGCTTAGTTCGCCTCACAGATACGCAGTATTTT
CASSLVRLTDTQYF
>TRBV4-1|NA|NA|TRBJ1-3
TGCGCCAGCAGCCAAGAACCCTCTGGAAACACCATATATTTT
CASSQEPSGNTIYF
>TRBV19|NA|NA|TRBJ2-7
TGTGCCAGTACCCTCCCGCAGGGGAAAATAGGGGACGAGCAGTACTTC
CASTLPQGKIGDEQYF
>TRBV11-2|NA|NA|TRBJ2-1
TGTGCCAGCAGCTTAGCGGCCCAACTAGTGAACAATGAGCAGTTCTTC
CASSLAAQLVNNEQFF
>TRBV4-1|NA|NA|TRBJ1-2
TGCGCCACCTCCCTCAGGACTTCGGGGAACTATGGCTACACCTTC
CATSLRTSGNYGYTF
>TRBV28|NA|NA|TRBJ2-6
TGTGCCAGCAGTGGACCGTGGGGTGGGGCTGGGGCCAACGTCCTGACTTTC
CASSGPWGGAGANVLTF
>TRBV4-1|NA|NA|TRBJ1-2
TGCGCCAGCAGCCAAGTCTCTTCAGGTACTAACTATGGCTACACCTTC
CASSQVSSGTNYGYTF
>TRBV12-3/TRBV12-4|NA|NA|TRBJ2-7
TGTGCCAGCAGTCGGACCCTTAAATACGAGCAGTACTTC
CASSRTLKYEQYF
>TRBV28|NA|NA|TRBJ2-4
TGTGCCAGCAGGGGGGGGCTGGACAAAAACATTCAGTACTTC
CASRGGLDKNIQYF
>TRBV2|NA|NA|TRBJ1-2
TGTGCCAGCAGCAGAGTGGAGTCAGACGGCTACACCTTC
CASSRVESDGYTF
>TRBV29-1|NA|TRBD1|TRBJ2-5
TGCAGCGTTGACCGGGTATACAGGGGGGCCGAGACCCAGTACTTC
CSVDRVYRGAETQYF
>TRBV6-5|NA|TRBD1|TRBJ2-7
TGTGCCAGCAGGACCCAGGGGGTTTCCTACGAGCAGTACTTC
CASRTQGVSYEQYF
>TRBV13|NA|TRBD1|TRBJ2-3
TGTGCCAGCAGCTCGCCGGGACAGGGGAATAATTTGGGGCCCCGGACGCAGTATTTT
CASSSPGQGNNLGPRTQYF
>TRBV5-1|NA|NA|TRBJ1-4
TGCGCCAGCAGCTTGTTCGGGAGGACTAATGAAAAACTGTTTTTT
CASSLFGRTNEKLFF
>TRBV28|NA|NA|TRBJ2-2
TGTGCCAGCAGTCAAGAGCGGTGGAACACCGGGGAGCTGTTTTTT
CASSQERWNTGELFF
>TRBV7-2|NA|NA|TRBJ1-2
TGTGCCAGCAGCTTAGAGAGATACACCTTC
CASSLERYTF
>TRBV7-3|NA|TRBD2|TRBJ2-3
TGTGCCAGCAGCTTAAATGGACTAGCGGGAGGCCTAAGCACAGATACGCAGTATTTT
CASSLNGLAGGLSTDTQYF
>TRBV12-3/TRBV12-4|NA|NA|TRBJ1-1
TGTGCCAGCAGTTTCGGTTCCAGGGATGCTTTCTTT
CASSFGSRDAFF
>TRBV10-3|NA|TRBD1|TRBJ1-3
TGTGCCATCCAAGGACAGGAGCAAAACACCATATATTTT
CAIQGQEQNTIYF
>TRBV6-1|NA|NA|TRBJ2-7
TGTGCCAGCAGTGAAGGTGGGGGTATAAGGGAGCAGTACTTC
CASSEGGGIREQYF
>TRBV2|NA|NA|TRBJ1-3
TGTGCCAGCAGTGTAGCAGGGTCTCGAAACACCATATATTTT
CASSVAGSRNTIYF
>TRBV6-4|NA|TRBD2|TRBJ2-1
TGTGCCAGCAGTGATAGCGGGAGGGCCTTCAATGAGCAGTTCTTC
CASSDSGRAFNEQFF
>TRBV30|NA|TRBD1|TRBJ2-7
TGTGCCTGGACCAGGGGGATTATCTACGAGCAGTACTTC
CAWTRGIIYEQYF
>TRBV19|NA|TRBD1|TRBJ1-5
TGTGCCAGTGGGGATACAGGGGCTAGCAATCAGCCCCAGCATTTT
CASGDTGASNQPQHF
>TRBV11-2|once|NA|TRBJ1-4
TGTGCCAGCAGCCCACACGTCACGGGGGGGTTGGAAAAACTGTTTTTT
CASSPHVTGGLEKLFF
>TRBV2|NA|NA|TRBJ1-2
TGTGCCAGCAGTGAAGGGGAAAGGCATGGCTACACCTTC
CASSEGERHGYTF
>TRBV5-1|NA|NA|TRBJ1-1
TGCGCCAGCAGCTCTGGGGGAGCGAACACTGAAGCTTTCTTT
CASSSGGANTEAFF
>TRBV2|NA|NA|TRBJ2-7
TGTGCCAGCGTGCCGTCCTCCTCCTACGAGCAGTACTTC
CASVPSSSYEQYF
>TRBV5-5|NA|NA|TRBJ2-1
TGTGCCAGCAGCCACACTACCTACAATGAGCAGTTCTTC
CASSHTTYNEQFF
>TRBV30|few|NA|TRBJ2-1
TGTGCCTGGAGTCGTAGTCAGGTAGAGCAGTTCTTC
CAWSRSQVEQFF
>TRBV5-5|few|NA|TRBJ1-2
TGTGCCAGCAGCTTGGGGGTGGGCGTTGGCTACACCTTC
CASSLGVGVGYTF
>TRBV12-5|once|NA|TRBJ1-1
TGTGCTAGTGCCCCCGGGACAAGCCCTGAAGCTTTCTTT
CASAPGTSPEAFF
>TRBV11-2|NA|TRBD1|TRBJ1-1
TGTGCCAGCAGCTCACCCGGGACAGGGCTAATCGCTGAAGCTTTCTTT
CASSSPGTGLIAEAFF
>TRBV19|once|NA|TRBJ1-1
TGTGCCAGTACCAAGGACGGTCTGAACACTGAAGCTTTCTTT
CASTKDGLNTEAFF
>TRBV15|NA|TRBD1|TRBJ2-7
TGTGCCACCAGCGTAGGGACAGCGGACTCCTACGAGCAGTACTTC
CATSVGTADSYEQYF
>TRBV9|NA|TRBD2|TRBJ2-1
TGTGCCAGCAGCACGGGGCCTAGCGGATACAATGAGCAGTTCTTC
CASSTGPSGYNEQFF
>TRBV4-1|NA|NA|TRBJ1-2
TGCGCCAGCAGCCAAGATTACGGCTATGGCTACACCTTC
CASSQDYGYGYTF
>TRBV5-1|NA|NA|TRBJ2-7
TGCGCCAGCAGCCGACTGGAGGGGGGTTACGAGCAGTACTTC
CASSRLEGGYEQYF
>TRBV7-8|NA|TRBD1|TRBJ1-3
TGTGCCAGCAGCGTAGATACAGGGGCTGGAAACACCATATATTTT
CASSVDTGAGNTIYF
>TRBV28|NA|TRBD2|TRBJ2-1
TGTGCCAGCAGTTCCCATGGGAGGGGAGGATCCTACAATGAGCAGTTCTTC
CASSSHGRGGSYNEQFF
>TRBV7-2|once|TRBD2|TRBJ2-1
TGTGCCAGCAGCTTAGATCGGGTTTCTAGCGGAAAATACAATGAGCAGTTCTTC
CASSLDRVSSGKYNEQFF
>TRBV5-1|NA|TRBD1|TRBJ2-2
TGCGCCAGCAGCTCTACCGGGACAGTGGACACCGGGGAGCTGTTTTTT
CASSSTGTVDTGELFF
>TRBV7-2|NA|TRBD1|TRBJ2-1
TGTGCCAGCAGCCCGGGACAGGGCCTAGTGGATGAGCAGTTCTTC
CASSPGQGLVDEQFF
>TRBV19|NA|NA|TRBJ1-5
TGTGCCAGTAGTACCGCGGCGTCCCCCCAACGGCCCCAGCATTTT
CASSTAASPQRPQHF
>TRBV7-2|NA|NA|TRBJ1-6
TGTGCCAGCAGCTTAGCAGGGGAGGCCCGTAATTCACCCCTCCACTTT
CASSLAGEARNSPLHF
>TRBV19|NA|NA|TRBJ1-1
TGTGCCAGTAGTATTGGGATTGAAGCTTTCTTT
CASSIGIEAFF
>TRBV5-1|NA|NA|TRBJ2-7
TGCGCCAGCAGCTGGGATAGTAGCGGAAATTACGAGCAGTACTTC
CASSWDSSGNYEQYF
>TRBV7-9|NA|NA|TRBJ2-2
TGTGCCAGCAGCTACCAGGGTGCCGGGGAGCTGTTTTTT
CASSYQGAGELFF
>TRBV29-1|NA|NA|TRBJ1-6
TGCAGCGTTGCCCAGGAGATAAATTCACCCCTCCACTTT
CSVAQEINSPLHF
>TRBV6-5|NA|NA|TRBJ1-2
TGTGCCAGCAGTTACCGAAGTATAGGCTATGGCTACACCTTC
CASSYRSIGYGYTF
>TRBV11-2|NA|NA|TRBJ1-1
TGTGCCAGCAGTGGGTACACTGAAGCTTTCTTT
CASSGYTEAFF
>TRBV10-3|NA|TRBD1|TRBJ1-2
TGTGCCATCACTCAGGACAGGAACTATGGCTACACCTTC
CAITQDRNYGYTF
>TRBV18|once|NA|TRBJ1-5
TGTGCCAGCTCACCTCTAGGGGCGGCCAATCAGCCCCAGCATTTT
CASSPLGAANQPQHF
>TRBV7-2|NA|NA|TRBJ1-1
TGTGCCAGCAGCTTACTCGTTACAAACGATAACACTGAAGCTTTCTTT
CASSLLVTNDNTEAFF
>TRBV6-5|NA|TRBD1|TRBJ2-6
TGTGCCAGCAGTTTTTGGGACAGGGCGCGGGCCAACGTCCTGACTTTC
CASSFWDRARANVLTF
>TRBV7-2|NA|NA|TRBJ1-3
TGTGCCAGCAGCTTATTGGGGACGCACTCTGGAAACACCATATATTTT
CASSLLGTHSGNTIYF
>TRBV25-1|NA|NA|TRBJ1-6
TGTGCCAGCAGTGGAGACCTGGCTAATTCACCCCTCCACTTT
CASSGDLANSPLHF